The 28 T cell receptor beta chains reported below all come from one sample, sequenced in a study of cytomegalovirus exposure and HLA in healthy donors. PCR was performed using 60 Vbeta and 13 Jbeta primers. The table came from immunoSEQ multiplex PCR; TCRdb's copy has only in-frame clones and leaves some out. The data contain around 70,000 clones, around two thirds of them singletons. The specimen sequenced was PBMCs. The receptors here all came from a man in his 60s in good health and CMV-seropositive.

V gene TRBV6-1 combines with J gene TRBJ1-5; TRBD1 matches at 8 bases. Germline V gene sequence: CDR1 MNHNS, CDR2 SASEGT. This CDR3 spans 16 amino acids. The J segment lost 5 bases and the V segment lost 4 bases, leaving 10 bases of the junction unmatched. The CDR3 DNA reads TGTGCCAGCAGTGGGGCAAGGACAGGGTTGGATCAGCCCCAGCATTTT. Amino acid sequence: CASSGARTGLDQPQHF.

The chain combines TRBV10-3 with TRBJ1-5; the D gene is possibly TRBD1 (6 bases). The CDR3 covers 15 residues. Germline-derived CDR1 and CDR2 are ENHRY and SYGVKD. Trimming stripped 2 bases from V and 7 bases from J, with 15 bases between. The CDR3 DNA reads TGTGCCATCAGTGAGAGGGGGGGTGAGGGACAGCCCCAGCATTTT. Amino acids: CAISERGGEGQPQHF.

DNA for the CDR3: TGTGCCAGCTCACCAGATAGTGGTGAGGGGCAGTTCTTC. Translating it yields CASSPDSGEGQFF. The rearrangement uses TRBV18 and TRBJ2-1; perhaps TRBD2 as D (5 bases). Trimming pared 2 bases from V and 12 bases from J, leaving 14 bases between. Germline V gives CDR1 KGHSH, CDR2 LQKENI. The CDR3 extends over 13 amino acids. Full variable domain (missing parts from reference TRBV18 and TRBJ2-1): NAGVMQNPRHLVRRRGQEARLRCSPMKGHSHVYWYRQLPEEGLKFMVYLQKENIIDESGMPKERFSAEFPKEGPSILRIQQVVRGDSAAYFCASSPDSGEGQFFGPGTRLTVL.

This clone has a single count. This chain joins TRBV7-9 and TRBJ1-5; D is unclear. This CDR3 contains 15 residues. V lost 3 bases and J lost 3, with 12 bases in between. Germline-derived CDR1 and CDR2 are SEHNR and FQNEAQ (reference sequence). The CDR3 coding sequence is TGTGCCAGCAGCTTTAGCGGGTTCTCCAATCAGCCCCAGCATTTT. Protein: CASSFSGFSNQPQHF.

CDR3 DNA sequence: TGCGCCAGCAGTCCGCACCTTAGCGGGAGGGGGGCAGATACGCAGTATTTT. Encoded protein: CASSPHLSGRGADTQYF. The chain carries TRBV10-2 and TRBJ2-3; TRBD2 aligns across 11 bases. J lost 4 bases, V lost 5 bases, and 11 bases had no gene match. Per germline, CDR1 WSHSY and CDR2 SAAADI. The CDR3 has 17 amino acids.

The V call is TRBV7-8, the J call TRBJ2-5; D not resolved. V lost 1 base, J lost 2 bases, and 5 bases lay in between. Per the germline V gene, CDR1 is SGHVS and CDR2 is FQNEAQ. The CDR3 runs 13 residues. CDR3 residues: CASSLGLQETQYF. DNA of the CDR3: TGTGCCAGCAGCTTAGGTCTACAAGAGACCCAGTACTTC. The full variable domain, completed using reference TRBV7-8 and TRBJ2-5, is GAGVSQSPRYKVAKRGQDVALRCDPISGHVSLFWYQQALGQGPEFLTYFQNEAQLDKSGLPSDRFFAERPEGSVSTLKIQRTQQEDSAVYLCASSLGLQETQYFGPGTRLLVL.

This clone was seen just once. This chain uses TRBV19 with TRBJ1-5; D possibly corresponds to TRBD1 (5 bases). The CDR3 is 14 residues long. The germline CDR1 and CDR2 sequences are LNHDA and SQIVND (reference sequence). V shed 3 bases and J shed 5 bases, with 11 bases lying between them. The CDR3: CASSIRGWDQPQHF. Written as DNA, the CDR3 is TGTGCCAGTAGTATCCGGGGGTGGGATCAGCCCCAGCATTTT. Based on the CDR3 plus reference TRBV19 and TRBJ1-5, the full variable domain is DGGITQSPKYLFRKEGQNVTLSCEQNLNHDAMYWYRQDPGQGLRLIYYSQIVNDFQKGDIAEGYSVSREKKESFPLTVTSAQKNPTAFYLCASSIRGWDQPQHFGDGTRLSIL.

The chain carries TRBV7-8 and TRBJ1-5; D is perhaps TRBD1 (6 bases). Looked up from germline, CDR1 is SGHVS and CDR2 is FQNEAQ. This CDR3 comprises 13 residues. V was cut by 6 bases and J by 4 bases, with 10 bases left in between. CDR3 sequence (DNA): TGTGCCAGCAGTACTGACAGGAATCAGCCCCAGCATTTT. As protein: CASSTDRNQPQHF.

This chain uses TRBV5-1 with TRBJ2-3; D not certain. With 5 bases removed from V and 0 bases from J, the gap between germline ends came to 7 bases. The CDR3 is 13 residues long. Germline CDR1 SGHRS, CDR2 YFSETQ. CDR3 bases: TGCGCCAGCAGGGTCGGTAGCACAGATACGCAGTATTTT. Its protein is CASRVGSTDTQYF.

This clone was seen once. The CDR3 loop reads CASSFQGAGQPQHF. The CDR3 nucleotides read TGCGCCAGCAGCTTCCAGGGGGCGGGTCAGCCCCAGCATTTT. The V and J genes are TRBV5-1 and TRBJ1-5; TRBD1 agrees at 8 bases. CDR3 size: 14 residues. The germline CDR1 and CDR2 sequences are SGHRS and YFSETQ. V shed 2 bases, J shed 6 bases, and the junction held 4 bases outside the gene matches.

The chain links TRBV11-2 to TRBJ1-1; 8 nucleotides agree with TRBD1. The CDR3 extends over 15 amino acids. Germline CDR1 reads SGHAT; CDR2 reads FQNNGV. Unmatched junction bases numbered 6, after V lost 5 bases and J lost 1 base. For the CDR3, the DNA is TGTGCCAGCAGCGACCCGACAGGGGCGAACACTGAAGCTTTCTTT. It is translated as CASSDPTGANTEAFF.

This clone has a single count. The chain has TRBV5-1 and TRBJ2-1, with TRBD2 as a possible D gene (6 bases). CDR1 and CDR2 from the germline V gene are SGHRS and YFSETQ. This CDR3 comprises 15 residues. Trimming stripped 1 base from V and 5 bases from J, with 13 bases between. The DNA of the CDR3 is TGCGCCAGCAGCTTGTACGCGGGGACGAACAATGAGCAGTTCTTC. Amino acid sequence: CASSLYAGTNNEQFF.

This clone occurred once. The V call is TRBV11-3, the J call TRBJ2-3, with 8 bases aligning to TRBD1. The germline V gene encodes CDR1 SGHNT and CDR2 YENEEA. The CDR3 consists of 13 residues. V lost 8 bases, J lost 2 bases, and 3 bases stayed unmatched. Written as DNA, the CDR3 is TGTGCCAGCCGGGACAGGTACACAGATACGCAGTATTTT. Encoded protein: CASRDRYTDTQYF. Full variable domain (remainder filled in from reference TRBV11-3 and TRBJ2-3): EAGVVQSPRYKIIEKKQPVAFWCNPISGHNTLYWYLQNLGQGPELLIRYENEEAVDDSQLPKDRFSAERLKGVDSTLKIQPAELGDSAVYLCASRDRYTDTQYFGPGTRLTVL.

The genes are TRBV29-1 and TRBJ2-1; 10 bases are shared with TRBD1. The CDR3 runs 16 residues. Germline V gene data show CDR1 as SQVTM and CDR2 as ANQGSEA. The J segment lost 3 bases and the V segment lost 2 bases, leaving 7 bases of the junction unmatched. The CDR3 protein is CSVERDRGKFYNEQFF. As DNA, the CDR3 is TGCAGCGTTGAACGGGACAGGGGCAAATTCTACAATGAGCAGTTCTTC.

The genes are TRBV5-6 and TRBJ2-7; 9 bases map to TRBD1. Germline assignment: CDR1 SGHDT and CDR2 YYEEEE. After removal of 0 bases from V and 5 bases from J, the junction contained 3 bases not matched to a gene. This CDR3 has 14 amino acids. CDR3 amino acids: CASSLAGTGNEQYF. The CDR3 region has the DNA TGTGCCAGCAGCTTGGCCGGGACAGGGAACGAGCAGTACTTC.

Points on this clone: The junction and the germline gene differ at one end; a read error may be behind it. This rearrangement joins TRBV7-9 to TRBJ2-1, with 9 bases fitting TRBD1. Germline loops: CDR1 SEHNR, CDR2 FQNEAQ (reference sequence). This CDR3 has 16 residues. The CDR3 DNA follows: TGTTCCAGCAGCCCCTTGCCGGGACAGGGCTACAATGAGCAGTTCTTC. Encoded protein: CSSSPLPGQGYNEQFF. The full variable domain, with the rest looked up from reference TRBV7-9 and TRBJ2-1, is DTGVSQNPRHKITKRGQNVTFRCDPISEHNRLYWYRQTLGQGPEFLTYFQNEAQLEKSRLLSDRFSAERPKGSFSTLEIQRTEQGDSAMYLCSSSPLPGQGYNEQFFGPGTRLTVL.

V is TRBV6-1 and J is TRBJ2-7, with 8 bases lining up with TRBD2. This CDR3 has 14 amino acids. Germline V gene lookup returns CDR1 MNHNS and CDR2 SASEGT. The V segment lost 11 bases and the J segment 2 bases; nucleotides outside the gene matches: 11. The CDR3 reads CAGASLAETYEQYF. DNA of the CDR3: TGTGCCGGTGCGTCACTAGCGGAGACCTACGAGCAGTACTTC.

The chain has TRBV4-1 and TRBJ1-4; tentative D call: TRBD1 (6 bases). The CDR3 totals 17 residues. Per germline, CDR1 MGHRA and CDR2 YSYEKL. Trimming stripped 0 bases from V and 3 bases from J, with 14 bases between. CDR3 loop: CASSQDHGRGANEKLFF. Here the CDR3 DNA reads TGCGCCAGCAGCCAAGATCATGGCAGGGGCGCTAATGAAAAACTGTTTTTT.

The rearrangement joins TRBV6-5 to TRBJ2-7; D might be TRBD1 (5 bases). Trimming took off 0 bases at V and 5 bases at J, with 11 bases between the two ends. The CDR3 sequence is 14 residues long. CDR1 is MNHEY and CDR2 is SVGAGI in the germline V gene. The CDR3 region has the DNA TGTGCCAGCAGTTACTCGGCAGGGTGGGACGAGCAGTACTTC. It encodes CASSYSAGWDEQYF.

V usage is TRBV7-6 and J usage is TRBJ2-5; a weak D match, TRBD1 (5 bases). CDR3 length equals 11 residues. Per germline, CDR1 SGHVS and CDR2 FNYEAQ. V lost 5 bases and J lost 5, with 6 bases in between. CDR3 DNA sequence: TGTGCCAGCAGCCCAGGGGAGACCCAGTACTTC. As protein: CASSPGETQYF.

The rearrangement joins TRBV10-3 to TRBJ1-2, with unresolved D. Germline lookup yields CDR1 ENHRY and CDR2 SYGVKD. The CDR3 covers 13 residues. Deletions cut 10 bases from V and 4 bases from J, with 16 bases between. Here the CDR3 DNA reads TGTGCCACCTCTGGGGAGTGGGGCTATGGCTACACCTTC. Amino acid sequence: CATSGEWGYGYTF.

The chain has TRBV2 and TRBJ2-5, with 8 bases lining up with TRBD1. V lost 6 bases, J lost 4 bases, and 10 bases stayed unmatched. This CDR3 spans 15 amino acids. CDR1 SNHLY and CDR2 FYNNEI come from the germline V gene. The CDR3 region is CASSLTGVFGETQYF. CDR3 nucleotides: TGTGCCAGCAGCCTGACAGGGGTTTTTGGAGAGACCCAGTACTTC.

This clone appeared a single time. The chain recombines TRBV4-1 with TRBJ2-3, with 8 nucleotides matching TRBD2. This CDR3 region has 17 residues. CDR1 is MGHRA, CDR2 YSYEKL, per germline. Trimming cost V 4 bases and J 2 bases; bases outside gene matches: 11. The CDR3 sequence is CASSPYGPGGDTDTQYF. CDR3 bases: TGCGCCAGCAGCCCCTACGGTCCGGGAGGGGACACAGATACGCAGTATTTT.

The genes are TRBV5-1 and TRBJ1-6; possibly TRBD1 for D (5 bases). CDR1 is SGHRS, CDR2 YFSETQ, per germline. V dropped 1 base and J dropped 0 bases, with 8 bases sitting between them. The CDR3 sequence is 16 residues long. CDR3 DNA sequence: TGCGCCAGCAGCTTGCGGGGGAGCTCCTATAATTCACCCCTCCACTTT. This sequence encodes CASSLRGSSYNSPLHF.

This clone has just a few counts. The chain is built from TRBV18 and TRBJ2-1, with 7 bases that match TRBD1. Germline CDR1 reads KGHSH; CDR2 reads LQKENI. The trim removed 8 bases at V and 1 base at J, leaving 11 bases unmatched. CDR3 length equals 16 residues. CDR3 region: CASPTDPGQSYNEQFF. The CDR3 coding sequence is TGTGCCAGCCCAACAGATCCGGGACAGTCCTACAATGAGCAGTTCTTC.

This clone was recorded only once. The chain carries TRBV9 and TRBJ1-4; 8 bases fit TRBD1. Germline CDR1 SGDLS, CDR2 YYNGEE. V lost 0 bases to trimming and J lost 7 bases; unmatched junction nucleotides: 8. The CDR3 is made up of 16 amino acids. The CDR3 sequence: CASSVGGTGGGEKLFF. The CDR3 nucleotides read TGTGCCAGCAGCGTAGGGGGAACAGGGGGTGGTGAAAAACTGTTTTTT.

The CDR3 nucleotides read TGTGCCAGCAGCGCCGGGACAGGGGGAAGCACTGAAGCTTTCTTT. Its protein product is CASSAGTGGSTEAFF. The rearrangement links TRBV9 to TRBJ1-1; 11 bases match TRBD1. The CDR3 extends over 15 amino acids. Trimming took 3 bases from V and 4 from J; bases not matched to a gene: 5. CDR1 and CDR2 (germline): SGDLS, YYNGEE.

This clone was observed a handful of times. The V and J genes are TRBV5-1 and TRBJ2-5; 12 bases map to TRBD1. This CDR3 has 15 amino acids. CDR1 and CDR2 from the germline V gene are SGHRS and YFSETQ. Trimming cost V 4 bases and J 5 bases; bases outside gene matches: 6. This CDR3 is CASSPGTGGSETQYF. DNA of the CDR3: TGCGCCAGCAGCCCCGGGACAGGGGGCTCGGAGACCCAGTACTTC.